The 25 T cell receptor beta chains below come from one sample, sequenced in a study of a mutant IDH1 vaccine in newly diagnosed glioma. Only in-frame clones appear in the TCRdb table, and some are missing; sequencing was by immunoSEQ multiplex PCR. The sample has 45,000 to 65,000 clones; roughly 61% are singletons. Time point defined: week 47, end of study. All doses held 300 ug of mutant IDH1 20-mer peptide, with topical imiquimod. No antigen has been assigned to these receptors. The sample was peripheral blood mononuclear cells (PBMCs), taken from a glioma patient whose treatment included an IDH1 peptide vaccine. The receptors shown here come from a man aged 35-49 years with glioma. Some clones in this sample may be carry-over from other donors' samples.

The V and J genes are TRBV13 and TRBJ1-3; the D is unclear. Trimming removed 2 bases at V and 2 bases at J, with 7 bases between. Germline values: CDR1 PRHDT, CDR2 FYEKMQ (reference sequence). The CDR3 loop spans 14 amino acids. Written as DNA, the CDR3 is TGTGCCAGCAGCTTATATGGGCCTGGAAACACCATATATTTT. Residues: CASSLYGPGNTIYF. Looking up the rest from reference TRBV13 and TRBJ1-3 gives the full variable domain: AAGVIQSPRHLIKEKRETATLKCYPIPRHDTVYWYQQGPGQDPQFLISFYEKMQSDKGSIPDRFSAQQFSDYHSELNMSSLELGDSALYFCASSLYGPGNTIYFGEGSWLTVV.

The genes are TRBV2 and TRBJ2-1, with D perhaps TRBD1 (6 bases). Trimming took 1 base from V and 4 from J, leaving 11 bases between them. Germline loops: CDR1 SNHLY, CDR2 FYNNEI. The CDR3 consists of 15 residues. The CDR3 loop is CASSEGQGSYNEQFF. The CDR3 nucleotides are TGTGCCAGCAGTGAAGGGCAGGGGTCATACAATGAGCAGTTCTTC.

The chain employs TRBV7-9 and TRBJ2-5, with TRBD2 matching over 8 bases. The junction had 3 bases not matched to a gene; V was cut back by 0 bases and J by 3 bases. The CDR3 is 15 residues long. Germline V gene data show CDR1 as SEHNR and CDR2 as FQNEAQ (reference sequence). Written as DNA, the CDR3 is TGTGCCAGCAGCTTAGCGTCGGGAGGGAAAGAGACCCAGTACTTC. Translation: CASSLASGGKETQYF.

The genes are TRBV27 and TRBJ1-2; 10 positions agree with TRBD1. Per the germline V gene, CDR1 is MNHEY and CDR2 is SMNVEV (reference sequence). J lost 8 bases, V lost 5 bases, and 11 bases had no gene match. CDR3 size: 15 residues. DNA of the CDR3: TGTGCCAGCAGTCGATCGGGACAGGGGTCTGCAGGCTACACCTTC. Translated: CASSRSGQGSAGYTF.

The chain has TRBV25-1 and TRBJ1-2; D is perhaps TRBD1 (6 bases). V was shortened by 2 bases and J by 4 bases, with 8 bases between the two germline ends. The CDR3 is 13 amino acids. Looked up from germline, CDR1 is MGHDK and CDR2 is SYGVNS. CDR3 loop: CASSEGTRYGYTF. The CDR3 region has the DNA TGTGCCAGCAGTGAAGGGACACGCTATGGCTACACCTTC.

The chain uses TRBV7-2 and TRBJ2-2; 9 bases agree with TRBD1. The V gene's germline CDR1 is SGHTA and CDR2 FQGNSA. The CDR3 contains 15 residues. With 7 bases clipped from V and 6 bases from J, the junction kept 9 bases outside the gene matches. In nucleotides, the CDR3 is TGTGCCAGCAACTCGAGGGACAGGGTGGCCGGGGAGCTGTTTTTT. As protein: CASNSRDRVAGELFF.

The rearrangement links TRBV5-5 to TRBJ2-7, with a possible D match to TRBD1 (6 bases). The CDR3 consists of 14 residues. Germline loops: CDR1 SGHKS, CDR2 YYEKEE (reference sequence). Trimming took off 0 bases at V and 11 bases at J, with 18 bases between the two ends. In nucleotides, the CDR3 is TGTGCCAGCAGCTTGGTCCTCTGGGGGCAGGGGAAGTACTTC. It yields the protein CASSLVLWGQGKYF.

The sample holds a few counts of this clone. J is TRBJ2-7 and V is TRBV5-1; D uncertain. CDR1 is SGHRS and CDR2 is YFSETQ in the germline V gene. Trimming took 4 bases from V and 4 from J, leaving 15 bases between them. This CDR3 is 14 amino acids long. In nucleotides, the CDR3 is TGCGCCAGCAGCACTAATCTGACTCCGTACGAGCAGTACTTC. It encodes CASSTNLTPYEQYF.

V and J are TRBV19 and TRBJ1-2, with D possibly being TRBD1 (5 bases). V lost 5 bases to trimming and J lost 4 bases, with 20 bases between them. The CDR3 totals 16 residues. Germline V gene data show CDR1 as LNHDA and CDR2 as SQIVND (reference sequence). The CDR3 spells CASSVDSFARGYGYTF. The CDR3 region has the DNA TGTGCCAGTAGTGTTGACAGTTTTGCCCGTGGCTATGGCTACACCTTC.

The J gene is TRBJ2-3, the V gene TRBV5-1; D ambiguous. This CDR3 region has 14 residues. Trimming shortened V by 1 base and J by 0 bases, and 6 bases separated the two germline ends. The germline CDR1 and CDR2 sequences are SGHRS and YFSETQ. The CDR3 DNA follows: TGCGCCAGCAGCTTGCAAGGCAGCACAGATACGCAGTATTTT. Its protein is CASSLQGSTDTQYF.

This chain connects TRBV29-1 to TRBJ2-1; D gene uncertain. Germline-derived CDR1 and CDR2 are SQVTM and ANQGSEA. Trimming stripped 5 bases from V and 5 bases from J, with 13 bases between. The CDR3 consists of 13 residues. The CDR3 DNA reads TGCAGCGTTATAAGGGCTGGAGACAATGAGCAGTTCTTC. Amino acid sequence: CSVIRAGDNEQFF.

The sample holds one count of this clone. The V gene is TRBV27, the J gene TRBJ2-7; D not certain. CDR1 and CDR2 from the germline V gene are MNHEY and SMNVEV (reference sequence). The CDR3 contains 14 residues. V was pared by 5 bases and J by 0 bases, with 11 bases between. The CDR3 coding sequence is TGTGCCAGCAGTGTAGACGTACGCTCCTACGAGCAGTACTTC. Its translation is CASSVDVRSYEQYF.

V is TRBV6-6 and J is TRBJ2-1; 8 bases are shared with TRBD2. This CDR3 contains 13 residues. Trimming took 2 bases from V and 9 from J; bases not matched to a gene: 3. Germline CDR1 is MNHNY and CDR2 is SVGAGI (reference sequence). CDR3 sequence (DNA): TGTGCCAGCAGTTACGGGGCGGGGGGTGAGCAGTTCTTC. The encoded protein is CASSYGAGGEQFF.

This clone appeared a few times. The chain links TRBV13 to TRBJ2-5, with 12 bases that match TRBD1. Losses at the gene ends were 4 bases for V and 4 bases for J; bases not matched to a gene: 4. The CDR3 has 15 residues. From germline, CDR1 is PRHDT and CDR2 FYEKMQ (reference sequence). The CDR3 is CASSWGQGARETQYF. The CDR3, as DNA: TGTGCCAGCAGCTGGGGACAGGGGGCAAGAGAGACCCAGTACTTC.

This clone was detected only once. This sequence joins TRBV4-2 and TRBJ2-3, with D perhaps matching TRBD2 (7 bases). Germline V lookup: CDR1 LGHNA, CDR2 YNFKEQ. This CDR3 is built from 19 residues. Trimming shortened V by 1 base and J by 2 bases, and 22 bases separated the two germline ends. DNA of the CDR3: TGTGCCAGCAGCCAAGCTAGACGGGGGGCCCTAAACCCCACAGATACGCAGTATTTT. Amino acids: CASSQARRGALNPTDTQYF.

J is TRBJ2-1 and V is TRBV19; the D gene is possibly TRBD2 (5 bases). The CDR3 extends over 15 amino acids. Trimming cost V 3 bases and J 3 bases, with 12 bases left between them. In germline, CDR1 is LNHDA, CDR2 SQIVND (reference sequence). The CDR3 reads CASSISGLGYNEQFF. The DNA of the CDR3 is TGTGCCAGTAGTATCAGCGGACTTGGCTACAATGAGCAGTTCTTC.

The chain links TRBV5-1 to TRBJ1-2, with D possibly being TRBD1 (6 bases). CDR3 length equals 15 residues. V was trimmed by 3 bases and J by 1 base, leaving 13 bases between them. Germline values: CDR1 SGHRS, CDR2 YFSETQ. The CDR3: CASSYREIGNYGYTF. CDR3 in DNA: TGCGCCAGCAGCTACAGGGAGATCGGTAACTATGGCTACACCTTC. The full variable domain, with the rest looked up from reference TRBV5-1 and TRBJ1-2, is KAGVTQTPRYLIKTRGQQVTLSCSPISGHRSVSWYQQTPGQGLQFLFEYFSETQRNKGNFPGRFSGRQFSNSRSEMNVSTLELGDSALYLCASSYREIGNYGYTFGSGTRLTVV.

The chain employs TRBV9 and TRBJ2-1, with a possible D match to TRBD1 (5 bases). The CDR3 has 16 amino acids. Germline V gives CDR1 SGDLS, CDR2 YYNGEE. V dropped 0 bases and J dropped 8 bases, with 18 bases sitting between them. Here the CDR3 DNA reads TGTGCCAGCAGCGTAGGGCTGAGTGGGGCCGCTTATGAGCAGTTCTTC. Its translation: CASSVGLSGAAYEQFF.

The gene calls are TRBV5-1 and TRBJ1-4; weak D call: TRBD1 (5 bases). Trimming removed 3 bases from V and 0 bases from J, with 12 bases in between. The CDR3 has 16 residues. Germline V gene lookup returns CDR1 SGHRS and CDR2 YFSETQ. The CDR3 DNA follows: TGCGCCAGCAGCTGGGGGATCGGAGCAACTAATGAAAAACTGTTTTTT. Translation gives CASSWGIGATNEKLFF.

The chain links TRBV9 to TRBJ2-5, with 11 bases fitting TRBD2. Germline V gene data show CDR1 as SGDLS and CDR2 as YYNGEE. Germline trimming cut 2 bases from V and 2 bases from J; bases unmatched to any gene: 5. The CDR3 sequence is 16 residues long. The DNA of the CDR3 is TGTGCCAGCAGCGTTGCCGGGACTAGCGGACAAGAGACCCAGTACTTC. This encodes CASSVAGTSGQETQYF.

This clone was detected once. The chain joins TRBV29-1 to TRBJ1-2, with TRBD1 as a possible D gene (6 bases). Looked up from germline, CDR1 is SQVTM and CDR2 is ANQGSEA. The V end lost 5 bases, the J end lost 5 bases, and 21 bases lay between the germline ends. The CDR3 runs 15 residues. CDR3 loop: CSVIQGTTSYYGYTF. The CDR3 coding sequence is TGCAGCGTTATACAGGGAACTACCAGCTATTATGGCTACACCTTC.

As concerns this clone: In the same sample, other DNA sequences code for this CDR3. The chain joins TRBV4-1 to TRBJ2-7, with 8 positions matching TRBD1. The CDR3 consists of 15 residues. V gave up 4 bases and J gave up 0 bases; unmatched junction bases: 5. The germline gives CDR1 MGHRA, CDR2 YSYEKL. CDR3 in DNA: TGCGCCAGCAGCCCTGGACAGGGCCCCTCCTACGAGCAGTACTTC. This translates into CASSPGQGPSYEQYF.

The chain combines TRBV30 with TRBJ2-7, with no clear D. The V gene lost 0 bases and the J gene lost 9 bases, with 12 bases spanning the gap. This CDR3 is built from 12 residues. The V gene's germline CDR1 is GTSNPN and CDR2 SVGIG (reference sequence). The CDR3 nucleotides are TGTGCCTGGAGTGTAATGTTTAATGGGCAGTACTTC. This encodes CAWSVMFNGQYF.

This chain links TRBV7-9 with TRBJ2-1; tentative D call: TRBD1 (5 bases). This CDR3 comprises 15 residues. The germline CDR1 and CDR2 sequences are SEHNR and FQNEAQ (reference sequence). V was cut by 6 bases and J by 9 bases, with 21 bases left in between. CDR3 sequence reads: CASSLPLGHTSEQFF. CDR3 nucleotides: TGTGCCAGCAGTTTGCCTTTAGGACACACCAGTGAGCAGTTCTTC.

This clone was found a few times. J is TRBJ1-4 and V is TRBV14, with 9 bases that match TRBD1. Per the germline V gene, CDR1 is SGHDN and CDR2 is FVKESK. This CDR3 has 16 residues. Losses at the gene ends were 0 bases for V and 7 bases for J; bases not matched to a gene: 6. The DNA for the CDR3 is TGTGCCAGCAGCCAAGAGCCCACAGGGGGCTCTGAAAAACTGTTTTTT. Its protein product is CASSQEPTGGSEKLFF.